The clone carrying this T cell receptor beta chain was counted ten times or more. The CDR3 has 17 residues. V lost 1 base and J lost 4, with 17 bases in between. Germline V gene data show CDR1 as LNHDA and CDR2 as SQIVND (reference sequence). The sample originates from a study of blood T cell repertoires in COVID-19. The assay was immunoSEQ multiplex PCR, and TCRdb's table has in-frame clones only and misses some. Found here are approximately 250,000 clones, roughly 82% of them singletons; the top ten hold approximately 1.5%. Sequenced input: peripheral blood. V usage is TRBV19 and J usage is TRBJ1-5; D ambiguous. The TCR comes from a woman in her thirties or forties who had recovered from COVID-19. The CDR3 region is CASSIAPEDQPNQPQHF. The CDR3 nucleotides read TGTGCCAGTAGTATAGCACCAGAGGATCAACCGAATCAGCCCCAGCATTTT.